The 6 T cell receptor beta chains below all came from one sample that was sequenced in a study of T-cell memory formation after mild COVID-19. TCRdb ran MiXCR on the 5' RACE reads and lists one entry per CDR3 protein. In the table there are about 50,000 distinct CDR3 sequences, 12% of which are singletons. The sequencing sample was made of PBMCs or a T cell subset sorted from them (not recorded which). Every receptor here comes from a man aged 18-30 years who had mild COVID-19 (a few samples of this study predate the infection). Cell type and time point are not known.

This clonotype appeared a few times. The chain joins TRBV18 to TRBJ2-1, with 9 bases matching TRBD2. Trimming cost V 3 bases and J 6 bases; bases outside gene matches: 12. The length of the CDR3 is 17 residues. CDR1 is KGHSH, CDR2 LQKENI, per germline. The CDR3: CASSPVRRGGASNEQFF. As DNA, the CDR3 is TGTGCCAGCTCACCCGTTAGGCGGGGGGGCGCCTCCAATGAGCAGTTCTTC. Full variable domain (rest looked up from reference TRBV18 and TRBJ2-1): NAGVMQNPRHLVRRRGQEARLRCSPMKGHSHVYWYRQLPEEGLKFMVYLQKENIIDESGMPKERFSAEFPKEGPSILRIQQVVRGDSAAYFCASSPVRRGGASNEQFFGPGTRLTVL.

This clonotype was seen only a few times. The V gene is TRBV7-3, the J gene TRBJ1-1; D possibly corresponds to TRBD1 (5 bases). The germline gives CDR1 SGHTA, CDR2 FQGTGA. CDR3 length: 13 residues. V was pared by 5 bases and J by 5 bases, with 12 bases between. In DNA, the CDR3 is TGTGCCAGCAGCCCTATTGGGGGGACTGAAGCTTTCTTT. It codes for CASSPIGGTEAFF.

The table lists this clonotype with a count of one. The CDR3 is CASSLTDNTGELFF. CDR3 nucleotides: TGTGCCAGCAGTTTAACGGATAACACCGGGGAGCTGTTTTTT. The chain uses TRBV28 and TRBJ2-2; the D is unclear. The V gene's germline CDR1 is MDHEN and CDR2 SYDVKM. V lost 2 bases and J lost 2, with 6 bases in between. The CDR3 spans 14 residues.

The V gene is TRBV7-3, the J gene TRBJ1-2, with D perhaps TRBD1 (6 bases). Between the trimmed V and J ends, which lost 1 base and 3 bases, there was a span of 15 bases. This CDR3 is built from 16 residues. Germline values: CDR1 SGHTA, CDR2 FQGTGA. CDR3 nucleotide sequence: TGTGCCAGCAGCTTAAAAGGAGGGGGTGATTACTATGGCTACACCTTC. Translating gives CASSLKGGGDYYGYTF.

By frequency in the sample, this clonotype is medium-sized. V gene TRBV4-2 combines with J gene TRBJ2-5; 9 nucleotides line up with TRBD2. Germline-derived CDR1 and CDR2 are LGHNA and YNFKEQ. Trimming took 0 bases from V and 0 from J; bases not matched to a gene: 8. The CDR3 is 18 amino acids. CDR3 coding DNA: TGTGCCAGCAGCCAAGAAGAGAATAGCGGGGGACACCAAGAGACCCAGTACTTC. Protein product: CASSQEENSGGHQETQYF.

This clonotype was counted a few times. The chain has TRBV4-3 and TRBJ1-2, with D maybe TRBD1 (6 bases). This CDR3 is 16 amino acids long. In germline, CDR1 is LGHNA, CDR2 YSLEER. Trimming shortened V by 0 bases and J by 2 bases, and 13 bases separated the two germline ends. The CDR3 sequence is CASSQERRTANYGYTF. The CDR3 region has the DNA TGCGCCAGCAGCCAAGAAAGGAGGACAGCCAACTATGGCTACACCTTC.